What follows is one TCR beta chain and its context. The clone's antigen remains unknown. It has no much larger one-base neighbor in the sample; base qualities were not kept. The data originate from a study of blood T cells in healthy people across ages (dated by TCRdb to 2014 to 2015). About the full investigation: Template switching captured roughly one uniquely barcoded TCR beta cDNA molecule per two T cells in model experiments. Age-related changes in TCR beta repertoire diversity were measured in the study by deep sequencing normalized with unique cDNA molecular identifiers. Two additional independent replicas of 1 million unique cDNA reads from the same blood draw were analyzed for two donors (one aged 18 to 30 and one aged 80 or older). Four age groups were formed from the donors: young (average roughly 15 years), middle-aged (just under 40), aged (around 62) and long-lived (less than 85). To avoid experimental bias, donors of different ages were distributed randomly across sequencing lanes. Here is what the overall study found, with its caveats: There was a strong correlation between observed TCR beta diversity and the percentage of naive T cells measured by flow cytometry. The CMV infection status of donors was not known, potentially confounding age-related changes in expanded clonotypes. Observed TCR beta diversity per million T cells fell roughly linearly with age, and a significant reduction was already apparent by age around 40. Bulk unsorted PBMC profiling prevented conclusive comparison of naive and antigen-experienced compartments. Compared with the aged group, the long-lived group had more naive CD4+ T cells, fewer expanded clones and increased TCR diversity, suggesting age selection. Estimates of total diversity based on one million sequenced T cells were regarded as lower bounds and as underestimates.

Library prep was done by 5' RACE. Sequencing relied on an Illumina HiSeq 2500. The second PCR ran for about 6 to 11 cycles and used a J-beta primer mix along with a sample-barcoded 5' primer. A unique molecular identifier was introduced onto each TCR beta cDNA molecule by a template-switch 5' adaptor carrying 12 random nucleotides. Each sample yielded at least 3 million CDR3-containing paired-end reads. First-strand cDNA synthesis was performed from all RNA using the Mint cDNA synthesis kit, with priming by a TRBC-specific oligonucleotide. All cDNA was treated with uracil-DNA glycosylase and then went through a first 18-cycle PCR with the universal primers M1SS and BC2_uni_R. On the study's bioinformatics: For normalization, 1 million high-quality reads, each with a distinct molecular identifier, were randomly selected from each sample. Instead of being binned into consensus sequences, reads that shared molecular identifiers were thrown out. MiTCR, with a Q25 quality threshold and the strictest error-elimination algorithm, was used for CDR3 identification, clonotype clustering and error correction. A nonparametric unseen species model with Euler transformation was used to estimate lower-bound total TCR beta diversity. In-frame beta chains were kept once TCRdb had trimmed the public reads at Q25 with fastp and called clones with MiXCR. Every CDR3 protein is listed once, alongside the most common genes and DNA of its rows. TCRdb's processing, not the study's, gives the V and J calls here. The sample table lists 700,000 or so distinct CDR3 sequences, over 20% of them with a count of one. The ten largest make up 22% of the sample.

The roughly 37 donors, aged about 6 to 95 years, were systemically healthy Caucasian individuals from Russia. About 10 milliliters of peripheral blood were drawn from each donor into EDTA-treated Vacutainer tubes. Ficoll-Paque density-gradient centrifugation was used to isolate PBMCs, with at least 6 million per sample. Total RNA was extracted from PBMCs with Trizol reagent, with at least 5.5 micrograms obtained per sample. The percentages of naive CD45RAhigh/CD27high T cells were determined by flow cytometry on a PBMC aliquot from every donor. The CDR3, cysteine through phenylalanine, is 13 amino acids long. The only DNA kept is the CDR3, 39 bases in frame from the first base. CDR1 SQVTM and CDR2 ANQGSEA were looked up in the germline V gene. Clipping removes 6 bases from V and 7 bases from J, with 6 as the unmatched junction base count.

This clonotype was obtained from a man aged 70-80 years in good health. The chain was built from TRBV29-1 and TRBJ1-1; TRBD1 aligns with 12 central bases. Material for sequencing was blood. The nucleotide sequence reads TGCAGCGTCAGGGACAGGGGGCTTGGTGAAGCTTTCTTT. The encoded protein is CSVRDRGLGEAFF. The CDR3 plus the reference TRBV29-1 and TRBJ1-1 genes for the other parts give the full variable domain: SAVISQKPSRDICQRGTSLTIQCQVDSQVTMMFWYRQQPGQSLTLIATANQGSEATYESGFVIDKFPISRPNLTFSTLTVSNMSPEDSSIYLCSVRDRGLGEAFFGQGTRLTVV.